A single sample gave rise to the 23 T cell receptor beta chains below, sequenced in a study of shared clonotypes between healthy human individuals. The table came from immunoSEQ multiplex PCR; TCRdb's copy has only in-frame clones and leaves some out. Among roughly 2.2 million clones, approximately 93% were seen once, and the ten largest hold roughly 0.36%. Sequencing was carried out using naive CD4+ T cells from PBMCs. As to subset: CD45RA+ positively selected. These receptors were obtained from a man between 18 and 29 years old in good health. Some clones in this sample may be carry-over from other donors' samples.

The chain recombines TRBV5-1 with TRBJ2-7; perhaps TRBD1 as D (6 bases). Germline values: CDR1 SGHRS, CDR2 YFSETQ. With 1 base removed from V and 3 bases from J, the gap between germline ends came to 14 bases. This CDR3 region has 15 residues. The CDR3, as DNA: TGCGCCAGCAGCTTGATCCAGGGGACCTACTACGAGCAGTACTTC. It encodes CASSLIQGTYYEQYF.

This clone has just a few counts. Other DNA sequences in the same sample also yield this CDR3. The V gene is TRBV28, the J gene TRBJ2-1; no clear D. Germline V CDR1 and CDR2: MDHEN, SYDVKM. This CDR3 has 13 amino acids. The V and J ends lost 6 bases and 4 bases respectively, with 10 bases between them. The chain's CDR3 is CASSLDSYNEQFF. The CDR3 nucleotides are TGTGCCAGCAGCCTAGATTCTTACAATGAGCAGTTCTTC.

This chain uses TRBV9 with TRBJ2-7; no reliable D call. The CDR3 has 15 residues. The germline V and J ends were trimmed by 0 bases and 4 bases, with 14 bases remaining between them. Germline V gene lookup returns CDR1 SGDLS and CDR2 YYNGEE. The CDR3 DNA follows: TGTGCCAGCAGCGTAGCACCTAGTGAGGCTTACGAGCAGTACTTC. Translating it yields CASSVAPSEAYEQYF.

V usage is TRBV5-1 and J usage is TRBJ1-2; TRBD1 matches at 8 bases. This CDR3 comprises 15 residues. Germline V gene lookup returns CDR1 SGHRS and CDR2 YFSETQ. Losses at the gene ends were 0 bases for V and 4 bases for J; bases not matched to a gene: 5. The CDR3 DNA is TGCGCCAGCAGCTTGGGACAGGGGCAACCCTATGGCTACACCTTC. This encodes CASSLGQGQPYGYTF.

This clone was detected only a few times. The sample carries other DNA sequences with the same CDR3. This chain joins TRBV6-1 and TRBJ1-5; no reliable D call. Trimming pared 1 base from V and 7 bases from J, leaving 2 bases between. This CDR3 has 11 residues. Germline assignment: CDR1 MNHNS and CDR2 SASEGT. The CDR3 nucleotides are TGTGCCAGCAGTGAAGTACAGCCCCAGCATTTT. Amino acid sequence: CASSEVQPQHF.

The rearrangement links TRBV7-2 to TRBJ2-7; 7 nucleotides line up with TRBD2. The J segment lost 7 bases and the V segment lost 4 bases, leaving 4 bases of the junction unmatched. The V gene's germline CDR1 is SGHTA and CDR2 FQGNSA. CDR3 length: 12 residues. The CDR3 loop reads CASSSGEGEQYF. In DNA, the CDR3 is TGTGCCAGCAGCTCGGGGGAGGGGGAGCAGTACTTC.

In regard to this clone: The identical CDR3 is also encoded by other nucleotide sequences in the sample. The chain uses TRBV28 and TRBJ2-7; no clear D gene. The CDR3 extends over 12 amino acids. V lost 2 bases and J lost 3, with 5 bases in between. The germline V gene encodes CDR1 MDHEN and CDR2 SYDVKM. CDR3 sequence (DNA): TGTGCCAGCAGTTTAGGCATCTACGAGCAGTACTTC. Encoded protein: CASSLGIYEQYF.

The chain combines TRBV19 with TRBJ2-7, with a tentative D call TRBD1 (6 bases). This CDR3 spans 14 amino acids. The ends were cut back, 6 bases at V and 4 bases at J, with 16 bases in the middle. Germline lookup yields CDR1 LNHDA and CDR2 SQIVND (reference sequence). The CDR3: CASSPGTFKYEQYF. Here the CDR3 DNA reads TGTGCCAGTAGCCCCGGGACATTTAAATACGAGCAGTACTTC. Combining the CDR3 with reference TRBV19 and TRBJ2-7 gives the whole variable domain DGGITQSPKYLFRKEGQNVTLSCEQNLNHDAMYWYRQDPGQGLRLIYYSQIVNDFQKGDIAEGYSVSREKKESFPLTVTSAQKNPTAFYLCASSPGTFKYEQYFGPGTRLTVT.

V is TRBV20-1 and J is TRBJ2-5; D possibly matches TRBD1 or TRBD2 (5 bases each). Germline-derived CDR1 and CDR2 are DFQATT and SNEGSKA (reference sequence). The length of the CDR3 is 10 residues. The CDR3: CSSKVGAQYF. CDR3 coding DNA: TGCAGCTCCAAGGTGGGGGCCCAGTACTTC.

The chain employs TRBV28 and TRBJ1-5; 8 nucleotides agree with TRBD1. The V and J ends lost 5 bases and 3 bases, in that order; junction bases with no gene match: 6. CDR3 length: 15 amino acids. Germline assignment: CDR1 MDHEN and CDR2 SYDVKM. The CDR3 bases are TGTGCCAGCAGTCCACAGGGGGGCAACAATCAGCCCCAGCATTTT. Protein: CASSPQGGNNQPQHF.

In DNA, the CDR3 is TGTGCCAGCACCACTACAGGGTGGCGAGAGACCCAGTACTTC. It translates to CASTTTGWRETQYF. The chain combines TRBV28 with TRBJ2-5; TRBD1 is a possible D gene (6 bases). This CDR3 is built from 14 residues. Germline V gene data show CDR1 as MDHEN and CDR2 as SYDVKM. V was trimmed by 7 bases and J by 4 bases, leaving 16 bases between them.

This rearrangement joins TRBV30 to TRBJ1-3, with no clear D. The length of the CDR3 is 14 residues. The V gene's germline CDR1 is GTSNPN and CDR2 SVGIG (reference sequence). The ends were cut back, 4 bases at V and 0 bases at J, with 10 bases in the middle. CDR3 residues: CAWNPANSGNTIYF. The CDR3 nucleotides are TGTGCCTGGAATCCGGCCAACTCTGGAAACACCATATATTTT.

The chain employs TRBV5-6 and TRBJ2-3, with TRBD2 matching over 7 bases. In germline, CDR1 is SGHDT, CDR2 YYEEEE. V lost 4 bases to trimming and J lost 7 bases; unmatched junction nucleotides: 15. The CDR3 is made up of 16 amino acids. Here the CDR3 DNA reads TGTGCCAGCAGCCCCGGGGGTAGCGGGTGGCGAAATACGCAGTATTTT. Protein product: CASSPGGSGWRNTQYF. Supplemented by reference TRBV5-6 and TRBJ2-3, the full variable domain reads DAGVTQSPTHLIKTRGQQVTLRCSPKSGHDTVSWYQQALGQGPQFIFQYYEEEERQRGNFPDRFSGHQFPNYSSELNVNALLLGDSALYLCASSPGGSGWRNTQYFGPGTRLTVL.

The CDR3 is CASNYATGGGYGYTF. The CDR3, as DNA: TGTGCCAGTAACTACGCGACAGGGGGGGGCTATGGCTACACCTTC. The chain employs TRBV19 and TRBJ1-2; 9 bases agree with TRBD1. The germline gives CDR1 LNHDA, CDR2 SQIVND (reference sequence). V shed 7 bases and J 4 bases; nucleotides not matched to a gene: 10. The CDR3 consists of 15 residues.

The chain carries TRBV18 and TRBJ2-5; possibly TRBD1 for D (6 bases). The end of the DNA aligns better with TRBJ2-7, so the J call may be wrong. The CDR3 runs 13 residues. CDR1 KGHSH and CDR2 LQKENI come from the germline V gene. The DNA for the CDR3 is TGTGCCAGCTCACCGAACAGGGACTACGAGCAGTACTTC. Translation: CASSPNRDYEQYF.

The chain recombines TRBV9 with TRBJ1-1; D gene uncertain. Germline CDR1 SGDLS, CDR2 YYNGEE. This CDR3 is 13 amino acids long. The germline V and J ends were trimmed by 2 bases and 4 bases, with 9 bases remaining between them. CDR3 in DNA: TGTGCCAGCAGCGTTTCTTCTTTCACTGAAGCTTTCTTT. Protein sequence: CASSVSSFTEAFF.

The sample holds one count of this clone. The gene calls are TRBV27 and TRBJ2-7, with 11 nucleotides matching TRBD2. V shed 4 bases, J shed 5 bases, and the junction held 10 bases outside the gene matches. The CDR3 is 16 amino acids. Germline loops: CDR1 MNHEY, CDR2 SMNVEV (reference sequence). CDR3 sequence (DNA): TGTGCCAGCAGTTCCCACCTAGCGGGAGGACTCCACGAGCAGTACTTC. This codes for CASSSHLAGGLHEQYF.

This chain uses TRBV28 with TRBJ1-5; D is possibly TRBD1 (5 bases). The germline CDR1 and CDR2 sequences are MDHEN and SYDVKM. CDR3 length: 17 residues. Trimming took 7 bases from V and 2 from J, leaving 21 bases between them. The CDR3 sequence: CASNPMTSRRGNQPQHF. As DNA, the CDR3 is TGTGCCAGCAACCCCATGACCTCTCGCAGGGGCAATCAGCCCCAGCATTTT.

The chain uses TRBV11-2 and TRBJ2-1; 11 bases fit TRBD2. This CDR3 has 16 amino acids. V lost 2 bases and J lost 2; bases outside the gene matches: 2. Germline CDR1 reads SGHAT; CDR2 reads FQNNGV. CDR3 bases: TGTGCCAGCAGCTTATTACTAGCGGGGGCCTACAATGAGCAGTTCTTC. Amino acid sequence: CASSLLLAGAYNEQFF.

This chain links TRBV4-3 with TRBJ2-1, with D tentatively TRBD2 (5 bases). The CDR3 spans 17 residues. The V gene lost 4 bases and the J gene lost 0 bases, with 16 bases spanning the gap. Per the germline V gene, CDR1 is LGHNA and CDR2 is YSLEER. The CDR3 reads CASSPRPSGNSYNEQFF. Written as DNA, the CDR3 is TGCGCCAGCAGCCCTCGCCCCAGCGGAAACTCCTACAATGAGCAGTTCTTC.

The J gene is TRBJ2-2, the V gene TRBV19; TRBD1 aligns across 8 bases. The germline gives CDR1 LNHDA, CDR2 SQIVND (reference sequence). V lost 6 bases, J lost 4 bases, and 7 bases stayed unmatched. This CDR3 has 15 amino acids. The CDR3 DNA follows: TGTGCCAGTAGAACCAGACAGGGGCCCACCGGGGAGCTGTTTTTT. It translates to CASRTRQGPTGELFF. Variable domain in full (rest from reference TRBV19 and TRBJ2-2): DGGITQSPKYLFRKEGQNVTLSCEQNLNHDAMYWYRQDPGQGLRLIYYSQIVNDFQKGDIAEGYSVSREKKESFPLTVTSAQKNPTAFYLCASRTRQGPTGELFFGEGSRLTVL.

The rearrangement joins TRBV28 to TRBJ1-3; D not certain. V was trimmed by 4 bases and J by 0 bases, leaving 7 bases between them. The CDR3 is made up of 14 amino acids. The V gene's germline CDR1 is MDHEN and CDR2 SYDVKM. This chain's CDR3 is CASSYQSSGNTIYF. The CDR3 DNA is TGTGCCAGCAGTTATCAAAGCTCTGGAAACACCATATATTTT.

The V and J genes are TRBV4-2 and TRBJ1-4, with D unresolved. Germline V gene data show CDR1 as LGHNA and CDR2 as YNFKEQ. Trimming cost V 2 bases and J 1 base, with 11 bases left between them. This CDR3 is 16 amino acids long. CDR3 nucleotides: TGTGCCAGCAGCCAACCGGAGCGGTTAACTAATGAAAAACTGTTTTTT. Translation gives CASSQPERLTNEKLFF.